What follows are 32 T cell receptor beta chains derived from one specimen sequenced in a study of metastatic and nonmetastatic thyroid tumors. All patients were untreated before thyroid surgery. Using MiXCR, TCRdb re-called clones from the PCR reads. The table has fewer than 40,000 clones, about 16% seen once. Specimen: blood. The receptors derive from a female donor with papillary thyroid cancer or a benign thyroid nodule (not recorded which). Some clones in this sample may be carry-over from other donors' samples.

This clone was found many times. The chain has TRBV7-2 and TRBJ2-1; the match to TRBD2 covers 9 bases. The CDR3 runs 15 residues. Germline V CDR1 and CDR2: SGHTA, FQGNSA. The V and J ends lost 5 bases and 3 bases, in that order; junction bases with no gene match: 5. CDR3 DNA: TGTGCCAGCAGCCAAGCGGGAGGCAGCTACAATGAGCAGTTCTTC. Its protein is CASSQAGGSYNEQFF.

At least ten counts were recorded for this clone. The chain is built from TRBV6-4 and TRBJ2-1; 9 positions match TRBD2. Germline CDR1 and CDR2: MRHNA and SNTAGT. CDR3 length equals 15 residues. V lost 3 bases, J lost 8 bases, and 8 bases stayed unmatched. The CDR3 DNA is TGTGCCAGCAGTGAAGGAGGTAGCGGGAGTGATGAGCAGTTCTTC. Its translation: CASSEGGSGSDEQFF.

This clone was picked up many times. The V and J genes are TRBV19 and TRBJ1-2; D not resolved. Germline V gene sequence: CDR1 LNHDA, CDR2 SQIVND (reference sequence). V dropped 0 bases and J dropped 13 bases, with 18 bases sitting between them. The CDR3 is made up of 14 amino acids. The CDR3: CASSIDPASYHLTF. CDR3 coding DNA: TGTGCCAGTAGTATAGATCCGGCCTCTTATCATCTCACCTTC.

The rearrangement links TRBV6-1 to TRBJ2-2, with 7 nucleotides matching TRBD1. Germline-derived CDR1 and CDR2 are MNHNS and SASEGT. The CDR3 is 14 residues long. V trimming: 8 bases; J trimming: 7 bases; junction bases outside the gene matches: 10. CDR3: CASGVTGEIGELFF. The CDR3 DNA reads TGTGCCAGCGGTGTAACAGGGGAGATCGGGGAGCTGTTTTTT.

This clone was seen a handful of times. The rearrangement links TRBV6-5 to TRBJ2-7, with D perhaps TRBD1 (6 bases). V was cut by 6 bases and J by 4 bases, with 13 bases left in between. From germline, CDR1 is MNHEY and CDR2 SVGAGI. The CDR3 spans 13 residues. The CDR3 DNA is TGTGCCAGCAGGTACAGGGTGCCGTACGAGCAGTACTTC. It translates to CASRYRVPYEQYF.

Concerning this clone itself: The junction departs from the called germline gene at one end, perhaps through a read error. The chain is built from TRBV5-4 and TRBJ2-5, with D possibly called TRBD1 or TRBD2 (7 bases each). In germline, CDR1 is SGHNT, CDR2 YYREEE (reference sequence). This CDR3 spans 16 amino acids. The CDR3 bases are TGTGTCAGCAGCGGGGACGGGACAGAGGGACGAGAGACCCAGTACTTC. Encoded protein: CVSSGDGTEGRETQYF.

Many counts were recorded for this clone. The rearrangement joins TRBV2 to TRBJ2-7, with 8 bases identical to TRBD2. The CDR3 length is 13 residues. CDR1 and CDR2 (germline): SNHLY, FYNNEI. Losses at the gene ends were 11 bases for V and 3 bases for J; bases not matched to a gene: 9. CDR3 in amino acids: CACIGAGDYEQYF. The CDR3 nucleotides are TGTGCCTGCATAGGAGCGGGGGACTACGAGCAGTACTTC.

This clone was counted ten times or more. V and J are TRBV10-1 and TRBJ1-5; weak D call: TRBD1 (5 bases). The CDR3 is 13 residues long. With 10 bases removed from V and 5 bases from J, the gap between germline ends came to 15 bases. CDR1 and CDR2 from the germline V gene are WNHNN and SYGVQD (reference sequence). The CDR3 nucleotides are TGCGCCAACCCGAGGAGGGACTATCAGCCCCAGCATTTT. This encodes CANPRRDYQPQHF.

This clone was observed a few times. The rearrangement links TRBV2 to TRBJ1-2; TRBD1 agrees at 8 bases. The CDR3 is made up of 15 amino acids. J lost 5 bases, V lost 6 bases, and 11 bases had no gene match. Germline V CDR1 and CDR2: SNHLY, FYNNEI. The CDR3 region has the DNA TGTGCCAGCAGCTTAGGACAGGGAGTGGTATATGGCTACACCTTC. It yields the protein CASSLGQGVVYGYTF.

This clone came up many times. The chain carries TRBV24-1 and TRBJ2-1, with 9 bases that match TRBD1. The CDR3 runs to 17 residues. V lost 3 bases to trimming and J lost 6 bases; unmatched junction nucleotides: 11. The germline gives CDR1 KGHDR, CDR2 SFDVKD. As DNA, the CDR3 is TGTGCCACCAGTGATATACCGACAGGGGGATTAACCAATGAGCAGTTCTTC. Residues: CATSDIPTGGLTNEQFF.

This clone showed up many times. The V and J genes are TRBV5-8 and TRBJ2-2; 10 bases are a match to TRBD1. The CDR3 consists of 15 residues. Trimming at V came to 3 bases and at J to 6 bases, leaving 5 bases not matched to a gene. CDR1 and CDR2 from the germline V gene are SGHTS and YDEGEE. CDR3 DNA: TGTGCCAGCAGCTCGGGACAGGGGTTTTCCGGGGAGCTGTTTTTT. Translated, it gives CASSSGQGFSGELFF.

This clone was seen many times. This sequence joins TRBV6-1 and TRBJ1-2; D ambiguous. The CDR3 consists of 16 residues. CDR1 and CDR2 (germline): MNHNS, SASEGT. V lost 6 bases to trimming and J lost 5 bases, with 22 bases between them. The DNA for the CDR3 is TGTGCCAGCAGCACGGGATCAAGTAACAGTTTTTATGGCTACACCTTC. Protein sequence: CASSTGSSNSFYGYTF.

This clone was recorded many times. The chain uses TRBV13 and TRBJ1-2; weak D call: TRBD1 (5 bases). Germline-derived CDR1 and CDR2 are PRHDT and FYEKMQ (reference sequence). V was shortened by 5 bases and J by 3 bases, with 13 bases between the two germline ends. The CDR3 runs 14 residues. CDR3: CASSPSGRDYGYTF. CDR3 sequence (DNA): TGTGCCAGCAGCCCCTCCGGCAGGGACTATGGCTACACCTTC.

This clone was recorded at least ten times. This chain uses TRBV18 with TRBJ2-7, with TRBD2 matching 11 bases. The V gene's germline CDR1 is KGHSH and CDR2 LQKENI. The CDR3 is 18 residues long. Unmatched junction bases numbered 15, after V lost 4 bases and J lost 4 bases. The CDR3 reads CASSLYQLLAGGPYEQYF. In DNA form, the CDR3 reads TGTGCCAGCTCACTTTACCAACTCTTAGCGGGAGGGCCGTACGAGCAGTACTTC.

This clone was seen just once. The CDR3 coding sequence is TGTGCCAGCAGCTTAATATCGGTAGGGGGCGATGAGCAGTTCTTC. Amino acids: CASSLISVGGDEQFF. The gene calls are TRBV11-2 and TRBJ2-7, with 7 bases that match TRBD1. The better agreement between TRBJ2-1 and the DNA end casts doubt on the J call. The CDR3 extends over 15 amino acids. The germline V gene has CDR1 SGHAT and CDR2 FQNNGV.

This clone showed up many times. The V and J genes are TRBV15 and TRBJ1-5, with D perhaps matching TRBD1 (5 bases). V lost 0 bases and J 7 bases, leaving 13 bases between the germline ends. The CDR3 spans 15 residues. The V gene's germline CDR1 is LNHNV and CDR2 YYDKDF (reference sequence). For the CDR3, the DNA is TGTGCCACCAGCAGAGATTATGAGGGGCACCAGCCCCAGCATTTT. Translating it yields CATSRDYEGHQPQHF. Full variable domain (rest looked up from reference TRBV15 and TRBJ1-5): DAMVIQNPRYQVTQFGKPVTLSCSQTLNHNVMYWYQQKSSQAPKLLFHYYDKDFNNEADTPDNFQSRRPNTSFCFLDIRSPGLGDTAMYLCATSRDYEGHQPQHFGDGTRLSIL.

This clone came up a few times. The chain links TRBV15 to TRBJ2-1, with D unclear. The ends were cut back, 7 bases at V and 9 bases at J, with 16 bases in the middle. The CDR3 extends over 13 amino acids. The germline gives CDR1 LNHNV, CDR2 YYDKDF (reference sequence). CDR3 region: CATISGELGEQFF. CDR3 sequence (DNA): TGTGCCACCATCAGTGGCGAGCTGGGTGAGCAGTTCTTC.

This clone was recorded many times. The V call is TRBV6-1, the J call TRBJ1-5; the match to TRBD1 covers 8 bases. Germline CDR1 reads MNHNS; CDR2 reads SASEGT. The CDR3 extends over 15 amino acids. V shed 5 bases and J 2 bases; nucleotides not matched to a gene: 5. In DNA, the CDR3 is TGTGCCAGCAGTTCTGACAGGGGTGGCAATCAGCCCCAGCATTTT. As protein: CASSSDRGGNQPQHF.

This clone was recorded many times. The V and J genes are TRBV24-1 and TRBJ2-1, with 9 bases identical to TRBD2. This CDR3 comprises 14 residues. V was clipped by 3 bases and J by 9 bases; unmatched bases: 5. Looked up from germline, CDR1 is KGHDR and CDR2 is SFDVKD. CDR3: CATSDLSAGGEQFF. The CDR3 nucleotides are TGTGCCACCAGTGATCTATCAGCGGGGGGTGAGCAGTTCTTC.

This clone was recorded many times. CDR3 residues: CASSGVGNEAFF. The CDR3 DNA reads TGTGCCAGCAGCGGGGTGGGGAACGAAGCTTTCTTT. This chain connects TRBV5-5 to TRBJ1-1, with D uncertain. Germline lookup yields CDR1 SGHKS and CDR2 YYEKEE (reference sequence). The V end was cut by 4 bases, the J end by 8 bases, with 12 bases between. This CDR3 has 12 residues. Full variable domain (outside the CDR3, taken from reference TRBV5-5 and TRBJ1-1): DAGVTQSPTHLIKTRGQQVTLRCSPISGHKSVSWYQQVLGQGPQFIFQYYEKEERGRGNFPDRFSARQFPNYSSELNVNALLLGDSALYLCASSGVGNEAFFGQGTRLTVV.

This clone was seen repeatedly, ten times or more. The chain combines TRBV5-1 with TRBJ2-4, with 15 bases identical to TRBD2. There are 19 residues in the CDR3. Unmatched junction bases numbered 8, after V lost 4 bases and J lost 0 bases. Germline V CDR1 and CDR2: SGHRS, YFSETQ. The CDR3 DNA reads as TGCGCCAGCAGCGCGGGACTAGCGGGAGGAGCGGGAGCCAAAAACATTCAGTACTTC. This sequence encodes CASSAGLAGGAGAKNIQYF.

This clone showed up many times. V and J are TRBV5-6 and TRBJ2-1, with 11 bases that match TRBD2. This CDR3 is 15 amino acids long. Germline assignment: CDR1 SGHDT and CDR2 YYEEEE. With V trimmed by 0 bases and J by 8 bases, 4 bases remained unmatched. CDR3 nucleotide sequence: TGTGCCAGCAGCTTGGGGCTAGCGGGAGGTCATGAGCAGTTCTTC. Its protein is CASSLGLAGGHEQFF.

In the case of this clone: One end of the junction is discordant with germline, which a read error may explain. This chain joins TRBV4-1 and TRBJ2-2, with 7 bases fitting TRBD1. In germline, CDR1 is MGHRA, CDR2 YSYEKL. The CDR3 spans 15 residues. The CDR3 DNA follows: TGCGCCAGCAGTCACCCCGACAGGGAAACCGTGGAGCTGTTTTTT. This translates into CASSHPDRETVELFF.

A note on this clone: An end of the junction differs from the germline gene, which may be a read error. CDR3: CVSSESSIGSNEQFF. The CDR3 DNA sequence: TGTGTCAGCAGTGAATCGTCTATCGGGAGCAATGAGCAGTTCTTC. The chain recombines TRBV6-1 with TRBJ2-1; TRBD2 is a possible D gene (6 bases). There are 15 residues in the CDR3. Germline V gene sequence: CDR1 MNHNS, CDR2 SASEGT.

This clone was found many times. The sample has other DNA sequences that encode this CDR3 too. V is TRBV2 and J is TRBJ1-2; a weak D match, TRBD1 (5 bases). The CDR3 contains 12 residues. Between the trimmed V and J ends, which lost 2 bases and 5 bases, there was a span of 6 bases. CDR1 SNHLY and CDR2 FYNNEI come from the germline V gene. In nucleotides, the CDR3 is TGTGCCAGCAGTGAACAGGGTTATGGCTACACCTTC. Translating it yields CASSEQGYGYTF.

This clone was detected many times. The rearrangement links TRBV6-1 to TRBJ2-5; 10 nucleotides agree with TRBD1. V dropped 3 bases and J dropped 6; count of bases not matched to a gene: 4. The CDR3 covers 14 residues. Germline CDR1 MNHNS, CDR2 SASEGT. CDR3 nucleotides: TGTGCCAGCAGTGACCGGGACAGGGGACAGACCCAGTACTTC. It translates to CASSDRDRGQTQYF.

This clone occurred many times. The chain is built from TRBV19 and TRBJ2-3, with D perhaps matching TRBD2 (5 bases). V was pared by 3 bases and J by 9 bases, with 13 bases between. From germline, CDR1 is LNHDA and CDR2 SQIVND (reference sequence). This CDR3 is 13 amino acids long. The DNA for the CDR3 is TGTGCCAGTAGTATGTCACTAGGTGGAACGCAGTATTTT. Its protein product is CASSMSLGGTQYF.

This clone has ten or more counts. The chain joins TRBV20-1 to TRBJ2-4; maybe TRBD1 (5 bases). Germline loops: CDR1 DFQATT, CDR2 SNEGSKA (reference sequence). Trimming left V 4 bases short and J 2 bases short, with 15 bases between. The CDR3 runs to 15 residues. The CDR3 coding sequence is TGCAGTGCTATGTTAAGGGGTCTTTCCAAAAACATTCAGTACTTC. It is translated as CSAMLRGLSKNIQYF.

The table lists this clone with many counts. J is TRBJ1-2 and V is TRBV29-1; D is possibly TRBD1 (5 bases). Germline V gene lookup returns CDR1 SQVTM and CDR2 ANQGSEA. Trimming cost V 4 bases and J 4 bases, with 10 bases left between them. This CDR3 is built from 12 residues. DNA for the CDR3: TGCAGCGTTGGGGACGAAAGCTATGGCTACACCTTC. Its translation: CSVGDESYGYTF. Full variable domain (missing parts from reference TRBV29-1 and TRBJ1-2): SAVISQKPSRDICQRGTSLTIQCQVDSQVTMMFWYRQQPGQSLTLIATANQGSEATYESGFVIDKFPISRPNLTFSTLTVSNMSPEDSSIYLCSVGDESYGYTFGSGTRLTVV.

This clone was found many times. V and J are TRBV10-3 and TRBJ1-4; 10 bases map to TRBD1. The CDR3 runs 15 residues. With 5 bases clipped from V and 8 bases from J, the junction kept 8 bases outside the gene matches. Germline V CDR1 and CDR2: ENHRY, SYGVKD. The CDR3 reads CAISPGTGDTEKLFF. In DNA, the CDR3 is TGTGCCATCAGTCCCGGGACAGGGGATACCGAAAAACTGTTTTTT.

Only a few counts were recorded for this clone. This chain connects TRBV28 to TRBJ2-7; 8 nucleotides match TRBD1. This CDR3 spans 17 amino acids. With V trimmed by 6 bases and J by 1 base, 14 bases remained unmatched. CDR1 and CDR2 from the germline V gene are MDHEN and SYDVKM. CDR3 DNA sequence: TGTGCCAGCAGCCAATACAGGGGGGATGGGATTTCCTACGAGCAGTACTTC. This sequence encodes CASSQYRGDGISYEQYF.

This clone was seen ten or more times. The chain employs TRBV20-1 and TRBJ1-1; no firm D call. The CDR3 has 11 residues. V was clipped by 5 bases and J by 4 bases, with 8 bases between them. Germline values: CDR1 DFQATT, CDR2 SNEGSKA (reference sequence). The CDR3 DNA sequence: TGCAGTGCTCATCTTCCCACTGAAGCTTTCTTT. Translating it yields CSAHLPTEAFF.